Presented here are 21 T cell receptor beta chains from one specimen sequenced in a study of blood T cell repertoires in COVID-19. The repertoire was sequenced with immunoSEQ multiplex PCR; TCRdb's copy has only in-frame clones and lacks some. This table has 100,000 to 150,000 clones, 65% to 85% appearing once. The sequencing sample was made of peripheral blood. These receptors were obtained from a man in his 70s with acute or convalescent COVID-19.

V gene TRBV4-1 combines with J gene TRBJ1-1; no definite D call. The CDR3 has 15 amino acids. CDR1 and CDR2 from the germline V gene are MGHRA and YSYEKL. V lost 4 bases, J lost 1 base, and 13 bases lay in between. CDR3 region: CASSPGPGRNTEAFF. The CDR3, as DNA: TGCGCCAGCAGCCCTGGTCCCGGTCGGAACACTGAAGCTTTCTTT.

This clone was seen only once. This CDR3 is CASSLEWGQVTGELFF. The CDR3 bases are TGTGCCAGCAGCTTGGAATGGGGGCAGGTCACCGGGGAGCTGTTTTTT. The rearrangement joins TRBV5-5 to TRBJ2-2; maybe TRBD1 (6 bases). The length of the CDR3 is 16 residues. Germline V gene data show CDR1 as SGHKS and CDR2 as YYEKEE (reference sequence). Trimming removed 0 bases at V and 4 bases at J, with 13 bases between. Supplemented by reference TRBV5-5 and TRBJ2-2, the full variable domain reads DAGVTQSPTHLIKTRGQQVTLRCSPISGHKSVSWYQQVLGQGPQFIFQYYEKEERGRGNFPDRFSARQFPNYSSELNVNALLLGDSALYLCASSLEWGQVTGELFFGEGSRLTVL.

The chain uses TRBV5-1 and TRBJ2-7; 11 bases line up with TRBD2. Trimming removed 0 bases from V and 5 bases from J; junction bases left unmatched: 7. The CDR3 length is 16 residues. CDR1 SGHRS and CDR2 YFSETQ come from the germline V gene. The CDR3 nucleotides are TGCGCCAGCAGCTTGGGGACTAGCGGGCGGAACGACGAGCAGTACTTC. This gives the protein CASSLGTSGRNDEQYF.

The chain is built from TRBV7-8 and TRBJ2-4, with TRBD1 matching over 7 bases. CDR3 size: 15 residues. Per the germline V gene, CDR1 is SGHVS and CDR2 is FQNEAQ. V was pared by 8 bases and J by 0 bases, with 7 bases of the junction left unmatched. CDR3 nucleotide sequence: TGTGCCAGCGGGGACAGCGGATTAGCCAAAAACATTCAGTACTTC. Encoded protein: CASGDSGLAKNIQYF. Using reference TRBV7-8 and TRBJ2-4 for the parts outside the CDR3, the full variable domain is GAGVSQSPRYKVAKRGQDVALRCDPISGHVSLFWYQQALGQGPEFLTYFQNEAQLDKSGLPSDRFFAERPEGSVSTLKIQRTQQEDSAVYLCASGDSGLAKNIQYFGAGTRLSVL.

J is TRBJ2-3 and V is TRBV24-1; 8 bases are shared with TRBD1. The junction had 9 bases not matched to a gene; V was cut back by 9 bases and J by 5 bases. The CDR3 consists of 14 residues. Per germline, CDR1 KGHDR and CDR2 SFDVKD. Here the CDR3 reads CATARTGLGDTQYF. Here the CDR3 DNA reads TGTGCCACCGCGAGGACAGGGTTGGGAGATACGCAGTATTTT.

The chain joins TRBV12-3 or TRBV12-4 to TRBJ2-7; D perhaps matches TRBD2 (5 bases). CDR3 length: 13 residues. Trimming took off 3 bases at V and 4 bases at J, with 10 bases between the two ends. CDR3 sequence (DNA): TGTGCCAGCAGTTTTAGCGTGGGATACGAGCAGTACTTC. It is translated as CASSFSVGYEQYF.

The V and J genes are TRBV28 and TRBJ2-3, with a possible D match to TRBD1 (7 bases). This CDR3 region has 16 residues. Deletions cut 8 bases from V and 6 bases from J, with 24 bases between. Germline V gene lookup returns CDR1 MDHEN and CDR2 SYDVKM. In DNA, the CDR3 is TGTGCCAGCCTACGCCCGCAGGGGGGTCGTTTGGATACGCAGTATTTT. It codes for CASLRPQGGRLDTQYF.

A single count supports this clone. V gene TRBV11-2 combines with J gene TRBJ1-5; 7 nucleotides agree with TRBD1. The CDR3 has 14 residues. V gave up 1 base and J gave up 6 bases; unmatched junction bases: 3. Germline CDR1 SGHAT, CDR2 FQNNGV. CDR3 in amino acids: CASSLATGSQPQHF. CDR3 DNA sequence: TGTGCCAGCAGCTTAGCGACAGGGAGTCAGCCCCAGCATTTT.

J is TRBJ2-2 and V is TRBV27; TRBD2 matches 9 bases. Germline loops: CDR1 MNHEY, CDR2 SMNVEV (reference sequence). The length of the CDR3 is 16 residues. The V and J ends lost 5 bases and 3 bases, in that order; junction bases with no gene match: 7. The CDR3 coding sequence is TGTGCCAGCAGTCAAACTAGCGGGTACTACACCGGGGAGCTGTTTTTT. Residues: CASSQTSGYYTGELFF.

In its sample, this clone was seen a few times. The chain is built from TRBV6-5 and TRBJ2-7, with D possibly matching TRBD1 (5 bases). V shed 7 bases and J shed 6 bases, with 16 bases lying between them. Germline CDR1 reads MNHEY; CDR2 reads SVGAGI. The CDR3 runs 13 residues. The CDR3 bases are TGTGCCAGCACCGTAGGGGTTGGAACCGAGCAGTACTTC. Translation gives CASTVGVGTEQYF.

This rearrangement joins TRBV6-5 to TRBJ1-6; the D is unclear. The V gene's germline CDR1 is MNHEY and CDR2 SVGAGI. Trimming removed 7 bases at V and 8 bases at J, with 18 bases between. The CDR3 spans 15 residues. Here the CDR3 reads CASTREGRVHSPLHF. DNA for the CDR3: TGTGCCAGCACTCGTGAGGGCCGAGTACATTCACCCCTCCACTTT.

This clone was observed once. CDR3 coding DNA: TGTGCCAGCAGTTACCGTCCGGGACAGGGGTCCTACGAGCAGTACTTC. Encoded protein: CASSYRPGQGSYEQYF. The chain links TRBV27 to TRBJ2-7; 10 nucleotides line up with TRBD1. CDR1 is MNHEY, CDR2 SMNVEV, per germline (reference sequence). This CDR3 is 16 amino acids long. The trim removed 4 bases at V and 1 base at J, leaving 7 bases unmatched.

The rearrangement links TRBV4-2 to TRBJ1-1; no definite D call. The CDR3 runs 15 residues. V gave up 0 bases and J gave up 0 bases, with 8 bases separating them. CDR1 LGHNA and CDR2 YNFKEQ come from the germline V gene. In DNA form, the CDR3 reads TGTGCCAGCAGCCAAGAGAACGGTGTGAACACTGAAGCTTTCTTT. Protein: CASSQENGVNTEAFF.

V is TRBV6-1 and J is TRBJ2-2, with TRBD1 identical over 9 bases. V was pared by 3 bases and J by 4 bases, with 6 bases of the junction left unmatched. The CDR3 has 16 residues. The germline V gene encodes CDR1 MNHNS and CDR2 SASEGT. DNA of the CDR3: TGTGCCAGCAGTGACCCGGGACAGGGTGTCACCGGGGAGCTGTTTTTT. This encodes CASSDPGQGVTGELFF.

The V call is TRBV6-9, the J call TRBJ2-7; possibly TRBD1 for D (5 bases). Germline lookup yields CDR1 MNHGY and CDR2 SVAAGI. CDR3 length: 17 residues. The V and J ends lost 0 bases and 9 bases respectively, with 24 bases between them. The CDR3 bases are TGTGCCAGCAGTTATTCGACAGTACCGCTTCTACAGCTCAGGCAGTACTTC. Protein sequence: CASSYSTVPLLQLRQYF.

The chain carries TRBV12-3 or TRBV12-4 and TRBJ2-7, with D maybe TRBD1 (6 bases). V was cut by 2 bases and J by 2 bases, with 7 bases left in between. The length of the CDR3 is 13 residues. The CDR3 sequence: CASSLTGTYEQYF. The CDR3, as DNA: TGTGCCAGCAGTTTAACAGGGACCTACGAGCAGTACTTC.

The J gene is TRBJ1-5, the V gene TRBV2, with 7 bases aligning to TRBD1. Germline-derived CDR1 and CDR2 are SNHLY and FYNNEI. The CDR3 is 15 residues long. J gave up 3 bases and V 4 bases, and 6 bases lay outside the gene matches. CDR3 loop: CASSGDREPNQPQHF. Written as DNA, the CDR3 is TGTGCCAGCAGTGGAGACAGGGAACCCAATCAGCCCCAGCATTTT.

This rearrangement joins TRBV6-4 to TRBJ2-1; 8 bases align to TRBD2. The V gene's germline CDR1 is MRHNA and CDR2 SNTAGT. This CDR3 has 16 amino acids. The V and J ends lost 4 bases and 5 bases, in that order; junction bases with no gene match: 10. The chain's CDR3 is CASSGIGSGVNNEQFF. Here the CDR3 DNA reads TGTGCCAGCAGTGGAATCGGTAGCGGGGTAAACAATGAGCAGTTCTTC.

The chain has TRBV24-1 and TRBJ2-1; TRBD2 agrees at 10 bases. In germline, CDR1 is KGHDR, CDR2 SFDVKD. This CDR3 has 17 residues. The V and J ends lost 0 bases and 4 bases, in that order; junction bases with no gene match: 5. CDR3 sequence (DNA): TGTGCCACCAGTGATTTGCAACCGACTAGCGGGTACAATGAGCAGTTCTTC. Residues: CATSDLQPTSGYNEQFF.

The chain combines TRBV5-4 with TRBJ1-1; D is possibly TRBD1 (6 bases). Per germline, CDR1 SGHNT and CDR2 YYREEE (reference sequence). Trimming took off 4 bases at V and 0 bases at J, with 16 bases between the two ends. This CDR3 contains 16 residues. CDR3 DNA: TGTGCCAGCAGCGGGGGGGCGCAAGTCGTGAACACTGAAGCTTTCTTT. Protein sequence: CASSGGAQVVNTEAFF.

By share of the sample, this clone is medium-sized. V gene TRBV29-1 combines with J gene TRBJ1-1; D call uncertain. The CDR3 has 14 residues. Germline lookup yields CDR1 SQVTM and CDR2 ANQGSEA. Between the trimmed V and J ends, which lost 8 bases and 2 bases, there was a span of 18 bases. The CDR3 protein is CSIFGMGVNTEAFF. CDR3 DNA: TGCAGCATATTTGGCATGGGAGTTAACACTGAAGCTTTCTTT. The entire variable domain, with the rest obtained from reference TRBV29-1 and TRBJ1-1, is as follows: SAVISQKPSRDICQRGTSLTIQCQVDSQVTMMFWYRQQPGQSLTLIATANQGSEATYESGFVIDKFPISRPNLTFSTLTVSNMSPEDSSIYLCSIFGMGVNTEAFFGQGTRLTVV.